Below, 8 T cell receptor beta chains from the same sample are listed, as sequenced in a study of cytomegalovirus exposure and HLA in healthy donors. PCR was performed using 60 Vbeta and 13 Jbeta primers. Sequenced by immunoSEQ multiplex PCR; TCRdb stores in-frame clones only, minus some. The sample has 100,000 to 150,000 clones, 74% seen once. Sequencing was done on a sample of PBMCs. These receptors came from a woman in her 50s in good health and CMV-seropositive.

The J gene is TRBJ1-2, the V gene TRBV28; 8 positions match TRBD1. Germline V gives CDR1 MDHEN, CDR2 SYDVKM. This CDR3 is built from 14 residues. The V gene end was trimmed by 6 bases and the J gene end by 4 bases; junction bases not matched to a gene: 7. The CDR3 sequence: CASSGMQGAYGYTF. CDR3 in DNA: TGTGCCAGCAGCGGAATGCAGGGGGCCTATGGCTACACCTTC.

The chain has TRBV2 and TRBJ2-5, with 9 bases that match TRBD1. This CDR3 spans 15 amino acids. Germline V gene sequence: CDR1 SNHLY, CDR2 FYNNEI. The trim removed 6 bases at V and 5 bases at J, leaving 10 bases unmatched. The CDR3 DNA is TGTGCCAGCAGGGATATGGACAGGGGTGCCGAGACCCAGTACTTC. This encodes CASRDMDRGAETQYF.

This clone appeared a few times. CDR3 nucleotides: TGCGCCAGCAGCTTGGGTAACAGGGGGCTGGTTAATGAAAAACTGTTTTTT. It codes for CASSLGNRGLVNEKLFF. The rearrangement joins TRBV5-1 to TRBJ1-4; TRBD1 matches 9 bases. The CDR3 covers 17 residues. Trimming cost V 0 bases and J 4 bases; bases outside gene matches: 7. The germline CDR1 and CDR2 sequences are SGHRS and YFSETQ.

This clone has just a few counts. The chain recombines TRBV13 with TRBJ1-4; 12 bases match TRBD1. V shed 2 bases and J 8 bases; nucleotides not matched to a gene: 3. Looked up from germline, CDR1 is PRHDT and CDR2 is FYEKMQ (reference sequence). The CDR3 spans 15 residues. The CDR3 sequence: CASSLWDRGREKLFF. The CDR3 nucleotides are TGTGCCAGCAGCTTATGGGACAGGGGGCGCGAAAAACTGTTTTTT.

As DNA, the CDR3 is TGTGCCAGCAGCACCAGTCCCGGGACAGGGTCTGGGGCCAACGTCCTGACTTTC. This translates into CASSTSPGTGSGANVLTF. The chain recombines TRBV11-2 with TRBJ2-6, with 9 bases identical to TRBD1. The CDR3 has 18 residues. Losses at the gene ends were 5 bases for V and 1 base for J; bases not matched to a gene: 9. Germline values: CDR1 SGHAT, CDR2 FQNNGV.

The chain couples TRBV30 to TRBJ2-5; D remains unclear. The J call may be incorrect, as the DNA end agrees better with TRBJ2-7. The CDR3 runs 11 residues. Germline V gives CDR1 GTSNPN, CDR2 SVGIG (reference sequence). CDR3 residues: CAWSVKYEQYF. CDR3 DNA: TGTGCCTGGAGTGTAAAATACGAGCAGTACTTC.

V is TRBV27 and J is TRBJ2-6; D is unclear. CDR1 is MNHEY, CDR2 SMNVEV, per germline (reference sequence). The length of the CDR3 is 16 residues. V was pared by 1 base and J by 0 bases, with 7 bases between. The CDR3 reads CASSLYRPSGANVLTF. The CDR3, as DNA: TGTGCCAGCAGTTTATACAGACCCTCTGGGGCCAACGTCCTGACTTTC.

This rearrangement joins TRBV27 to TRBJ2-5; no reliable D call. This CDR3 is 11 amino acids long. CDR1 and CDR2 (germline): MNHEY, SMNVEV (reference sequence). Trimming shortened V by 4 bases and J by 2 bases, and 2 bases separated the two germline ends. The CDR3 coding sequence is TGTGCCAGCAGTTCTCAAGAGACCCAGTACTTC. Protein: CASSSQETQYF.